This TCR beta chain was identified in a study of cytomegalovirus exposure and HLA in healthy donors. Overall study results and limits: Most TCRs appeared rarely, but some public TCRs recurred in many donors. Trimming of TCR beta V- and J-genes showed a link, identified in a later analysis, to a missense DCLRE1C variant. A previous analysis found most TCR beta V segments productive roughly 87% or roughly 30% of the time. In a later analysis, an Asian-associated ancestry cluster reportedly showed fewer N-insertions than the 666-donor mean.

The CDR3 has 15 residues. V lost 3 bases and J 8 bases, leaving 16 bases between the germline ends. Germline CDR1 is LNHDA and CDR2 is SQIVND (reference sequence). The PCR employed 60 Vbeta primers together with 13 Jbeta primers. The table came from immunoSEQ multiplex PCR; TCRdb's copy has only in-frame clones and leaves some out. The sample consists of tens of thousands of clones, roughly 80% of them appearing once. On this clone itself: What it recognizes is unknown.

The chain couples TRBV19 to TRBJ1-4; D not resolved. The sample taken for sequencing was PBMCs. This clonotype was obtained from a man aged 50-60 years in good health and CMV-seronegative. CDR3 residues: CASSMAANFYEKLFF. The CDR3 DNA is TGTGCCAGTAGTATGGCCGCAAATTTTTACGAAAAACTGTTTTTT.